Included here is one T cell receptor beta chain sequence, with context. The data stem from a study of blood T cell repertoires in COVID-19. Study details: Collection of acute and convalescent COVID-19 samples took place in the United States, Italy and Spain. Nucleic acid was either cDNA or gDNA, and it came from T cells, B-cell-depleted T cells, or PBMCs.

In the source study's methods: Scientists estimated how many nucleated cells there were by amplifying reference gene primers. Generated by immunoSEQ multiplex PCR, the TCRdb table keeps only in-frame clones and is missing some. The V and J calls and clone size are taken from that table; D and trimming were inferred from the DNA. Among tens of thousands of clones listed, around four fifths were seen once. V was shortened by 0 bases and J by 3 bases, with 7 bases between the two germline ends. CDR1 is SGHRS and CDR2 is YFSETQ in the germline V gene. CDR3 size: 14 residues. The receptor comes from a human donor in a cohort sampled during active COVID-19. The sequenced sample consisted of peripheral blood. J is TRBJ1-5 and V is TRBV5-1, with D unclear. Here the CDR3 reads CASSLAGDNQPQHF. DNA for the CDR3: TGCGCCAGCAGCTTGGCCGGAGACAATCAGCCCCAGCATTTT.